This TCR beta chain was recovered during a study of T cells in Graves' hyperthyroidism and ophthalmopathy. CDR1 and CDR2 from the germline V gene are KGHDR and SFDVKD. V was cut by 3 bases and J by 7 bases, with 17 bases left in between. CDR3 size: 15 residues. Newly diagnosed hyperthyroidism patients aged 18 to 65 years had disease lasting under 2 months. Exclusions: uncontrolled infection, other autoimmune disease, pregnancy, lactation. The source material, RNA transcripts, was used to amplify TCR beta CDR3 regions. The primer set for the first-round RT-PCR of the TCR CDR3 was HTBI. A single record per CDR3 protein comes from TCRdb applying MiXCR to the multiplex PCR reads. The sample contains some 270,000 distinct CDR3 sequences, approximately 15% of which appear only once.

The J gene is TRBJ1-2, the V gene TRBV24-1; D remains ambiguous. Sequencing input: blood. This sequence originates from a woman aged 40 to 50 with Graves' hyperthyroidism. CDR3 residues: CATSDPTRPLGGYTF. The CDR3 DNA sequence: TGTGCCACCAGTGATCCTACGAGACCCCTAGGTGGCTACACCTTC.